This T cell receptor beta chain was sequenced during a study of T cells after yellow fever vaccination. Trimming removed 7 bases at V and 9 bases at J, with 13 bases between. The CDR3 has 12 amino acids. Germline CDR1 and CDR2: MNHEY and SVGAGI. Study-wide results and limits: The presence of abundant clonotypes contaminating from the bulk population was possible in FACS-sorted repertoires.

A few counts support this clonotype. Its target is unknown. TCRdb re-analysed the 5' RACE reads in MiXCR, keeping a single row per CDR3 protein. Found here are around 360,000 distinct CDR3 sequences, 11% of them singletons; the top ten hold less than 20%. J is TRBJ2-1 and V is TRBV6-5, with D unclear. Here the sequenced sample was PBMCs, taken on the day of the first yellow fever vaccination. The receptor comes from a man between 18 and 29 years old who received the YFV17D yellow fever vaccine. DNA of the CDR3: TGTGCCAGCAAACCATTCTGGGGTGAGCAGTTCTTC. Translating gives CASKPFWGEQFF.